The T cell receptor beta chain under discussion was sequenced for a study of monozygotic twins with inflammatory bowel disease. Donors each gave around 2.5 ml of blood. As for this clonotype: No antigen is known for it.

Notes on the study in general: People with IBD had fewer clonotypes in common with others than healthy twins did, especially with disease activity.

Per germline, CDR1 LNHDA and CDR2 SQIVND (reference sequence). This CDR3 contains 12 residues. UMIs that had a 6-nucleotide sample barcode were put in using template switching. For both chains, the TCRalpha and TCRbeta cDNA went through two nested PCRs of 16 and 9 cycles. TCRdb derives one entry per CDR3 protein from the 5' RACE reads, leaving out DNA. The data show approximately 340,000 distinct CDR3 sequences, and the top ten clones hold approximately 2%. The sequenced sample consisted of blood. The V and J genes are TRBV19 and TRBJ2-7. This receptor was identified in a human donor with ulcerative colitis or Crohn's disease, or a healthy co-twin of an affected twin (not recorded which). CDR3 amino acids: CASSIHSGEQYF.